Following are 6 T cell receptor beta chains from one sample sequenced in a study of early T cells in non-severe SARS-CoV-2 infection listed by TCRdb under 2021. Libraries were made using 5' RACE. The listed sequencing device is NextSeq 500. The public reads were reanalyzed by TCRdb: fastp trimming at Q25, MiXCR alignment, in-frame beta chains only. Every distinct CDR3 protein forms one entry, paired with its most common genes and DNA. The sample table holds about 89,000 distinct CDR3 sequences, of which 16% were seen once. The ten top clones hold 4.5% to 6.5% of the sample. The sequences come from whole blood, collected at baseline. The receptor set was obtained from an adult who was a healthcare worker with PCR-confirmed SARS-CoV-2 infection or an uninfected control (not recorded which).

This chain joins TRBV13 and TRBJ2-7; 8 nucleotides line up with TRBD1. Germline assignment: CDR1 PRHDT and CDR2 FYEKMQ (reference sequence). V lost 5 bases, J lost 1 base, and 4 bases stayed unmatched. The CDR3 sequence is 14 residues long. CDR3 coding DNA: TGTGCCAGCAGCCCGGACAGGGATTCCTACGAGCAGTACTTC. Protein product: CASSPDRDSYEQYF.

CDR3 sequence (DNA): TGTGCCAGCAGTGAATGGTTAGCGGGAGGAGCGTATTTT. It translates to CASSEWLAGGAYF. The chain has TRBV25-1 and TRBJ2-3; 10 bases agree with TRBD2. Germline CDR1 reads MGHDK; CDR2 reads SYGVNS. Germline trimming cut 1 base from V and 14 bases from J; bases unmatched to any gene: 6. This CDR3 comprises 13 residues.

Written as DNA, the CDR3 is TGCAGTGCTAGAGATGGCCACAATGAGCAGTTCTTC. The encoded protein is CSARDGHNEQFF. J is TRBJ2-1 and V is TRBV20-1; D is uncertain. Per the germline V gene, CDR1 is DFQATT and CDR2 is SNEGSKA (reference sequence). CDR3 length: 12 residues. V dropped 0 bases and J dropped 5 bases, with 5 bases sitting between them.

With respect to this clonotype: This could be a read error, since a much larger clone is one nucleotide away. The chain has TRBV7-2 and TRBJ2-3; the D is unclear. The length of the CDR3 is 14 residues. Trimming shortened V by 5 bases and J by 8 bases, and 17 bases separated the two germline ends. The germline V gene has CDR1 SGHTA and CDR2 FQGNSA. CDR3 sequence (DNA): TGTGCCAGCAGCCCGTCGACTGGACCGAGTACGCAGTATTTT. This encodes CASSPSTGPSTQYF.

A few counts support this clonotype. This chain uses TRBV20-1 with TRBJ2-7; a weak D match, TRBD1 (6 bases). Germline V gene sequence: CDR1 DFQATT, CDR2 SNEGSKA (reference sequence). V gave up 1 base and J gave up 3 bases, with 16 bases separating them. There are 15 residues in the CDR3. Written as DNA, the CDR3 is TGCAGTGCTAGAGGCCGGGACAAAACGTACTACGAGCAGTACTTC. Its translation is CSARGRDKTYYEQYF.

The chain couples TRBV11-2 to TRBJ2-7, with 10 nucleotides matching TRBD2. V dropped 1 base and J dropped 5; count of bases not matched to a gene: 11. The CDR3 spans 17 residues. Germline CDR1 reads SGHAT; CDR2 reads FQNNGV. The CDR3 here is CASSLATAGGPLNEQYF. CDR3 bases: TGTGCCAGCAGCTTAGCGACAGCGGGAGGGCCTTTAAACGAGCAGTACTTC.